These 30 T cell receptor beta chains came from one sample sequenced in a study of blood T cells in healthy people across ages. The use of a sample-barcoded 5' primer and a J-beta primer mix characterized a second PCR of roughly 6 to 11 cycles. TCRdb independently ran MiXCR on the 5' RACE reads; one entry per CDR3 protein. The sample contains over a million distinct CDR3 sequences, approximately 39% of which appear only once. What was sequenced was blood. Receptors originate from a woman between 18 and 29 years old in good health.

This clonotype showed up just a few times. The chain uses TRBV29-1 and TRBJ2-3; D ambiguous. Germline V lookup: CDR1 SQVTM, CDR2 ANQGSEA. Trimming took off 4 bases at V and 7 bases at J, with 18 bases between the two ends. The CDR3 runs 14 residues. The CDR3 DNA sequence: TGCAGCGTTGTCCAGCCGCCGCGGCAATATACGCAGTATTTT. Its protein is CSVVQPPRQYTQYF.

In its sample, this clonotype was seen a few times. This chain uses TRBV27 with TRBJ1-5; 9 nucleotides match TRBD1. This CDR3 is built from 14 residues. V trimming: 5 bases; J trimming: 6 bases; junction bases outside the gene matches: 5. CDR1 MNHEY and CDR2 SMNVEV come from the germline V gene (reference sequence). The CDR3 nucleotides are TGTGCCAGCAGTATCGACAGGGGGGTTCAGCCCCAGCATTTT. Its protein product is CASSIDRGVQPQHF.

The J gene is TRBJ2-6, the V gene TRBV4-1; tentative D call: TRBD2 (7 bases). Germline-derived CDR1 and CDR2 are MGHRA and YSYEKL. The CDR3 loop spans 17 amino acids. V dropped 4 bases and J dropped 0 bases, with 13 bases sitting between them. The CDR3, as DNA: TGCGCCAGCAGCCGCGGGGGCGGCAGCTCTGGGGCCAACGTCCTGACTTTC. Its protein product is CASSRGGGSSGANVLTF.

This chain's CDR3 is CASSLAGRGSGNTIYF. The CDR3 bases are TGCGCCAGCAGCTTGGCCGGCAGGGGGTCTGGAAACACCATATATTTT. V usage is TRBV5-1 and J usage is TRBJ1-3, with 7 bases fitting TRBD1. Germline CDR1 SGHRS, CDR2 YFSETQ. The junction had 4 bases not matched to a gene; V was cut back by 0 bases and J by 1 base. There are 16 residues in the CDR3.

The V call is TRBV29-1, the J call TRBJ2-5; 12 nucleotides agree with TRBD2. This CDR3 has 13 residues. The germline V gene encodes CDR1 SQVTM and CDR2 ANQGSEA. The J segment lost 11 bases and the V segment lost 6 bases, leaving 10 bases of the junction unmatched. The CDR3 loop is CSVSSGRVSEQYF. The CDR3 DNA reads TGCAGCGTGTCTAGCGGGAGGGTCAGTGAGCAGTACTTC.

This clonotype turned up a few times. The rearrangement joins TRBV20-1 to TRBJ1-5; 10 bases agree with TRBD1. J was trimmed by 6 bases and V by 3 bases; bases with no gene match: 2. The germline gives CDR1 DFQATT, CDR2 SNEGSKA (reference sequence). The CDR3 is 13 residues long. CDR3 in DNA: TGCAGTGCTAGGGACAGGGGGATTCAGCCCCAGCATTTT. Encoded protein: CSARDRGIQPQHF.

This clonotype was detected a few times. V gene TRBV5-1 combines with J gene TRBJ2-1, with 7 positions matching TRBD1. After removal of 0 bases from V and 6 bases from J, the junction contained 6 bases not matched to a gene. Germline CDR1 and CDR2: SGHRS and YFSETQ. This CDR3 is built from 15 residues. CDR3 bases: TGCGCCAGCAGCTTGGCTACAGGGGTTAGCAATGAGCAGTTCTTC. It is translated as CASSLATGVSNEQFF.

Only a few counts were recorded for this clonotype. The J gene is TRBJ2-3, the V gene TRBV27; 7 bases are a match to TRBD2. The CDR3 is made up of 14 amino acids. The V segment lost 4 bases and the J segment 4 bases; nucleotides outside the gene matches: 5. Germline values: CDR1 MNHEY, CDR2 SMNVEV (reference sequence). The CDR3 is CASSYQGGPDTQYF. The DNA for the CDR3 is TGTGCCAGCAGTTATCAGGGAGGGCCAGATACGCAGTATTTT.

The chain links TRBV7-3 to TRBJ2-1; D gene ambiguous. With the DNA end fitting TRBJ2-7 better, the J assignment may be wrong. Germline CDR1 and CDR2: SGHTA and FQGTGA. There are 15 residues in the CDR3. The CDR3 DNA follows: TGTGCCAGCAGCTTATCTTCTTTTGGGTACAATGAGCAGTACTTC. The encoded protein is CASSLSSFGYNEQYF.

The chain carries TRBV20-1 and TRBJ2-5; 16 bases are a match to TRBD2. The CDR3 runs 17 residues. Germline loops: CDR1 DFQATT, CDR2 SNEGSKA (reference sequence). Trimming at V came to 8 bases and at J to 11 bases, leaving 20 bases not matched to a gene. The CDR3 loop reads CSTYTGLAGGPVNEQYF. CDR3 in DNA: TGCAGTACTTACACGGGACTAGCGGGAGGGCCCGTGAATGAGCAGTACTTC.

This clonotype was seen just once. The V call is TRBV20-1, the J call TRBJ2-7; D might be TRBD1 (7 bases). This CDR3 comprises 13 residues. Trimming shortened V by 3 bases and J by 5 bases, and 14 bases separated the two germline ends. Germline V gives CDR1 DFQATT, CDR2 SNEGSKA (reference sequence). The CDR3 DNA reads TGCAGTGCTAGGGGGGGAAGGGGGCACGAGCAGTACTTC. The encoded protein is CSARGGRGHEQYF.

The rearrangement links TRBV27 to TRBJ1-2; D ambiguous. Germline CDR1 reads MNHEY; CDR2 reads SMNVEV (reference sequence). V was trimmed by 8 bases and J by 3 bases, leaving 10 bases between them. This CDR3 spans 12 amino acids. This CDR3 is CASGPTYYGYTF. The DNA for the CDR3 is TGTGCCAGCGGACCGACGTACTATGGCTACACCTTC.

The chain has TRBV5-1 and TRBJ2-1; perhaps TRBD2 as D (5 bases). Germline-derived CDR1 and CDR2 are SGHRS and YFSETQ. V dropped 4 bases and J dropped 5 bases, with 13 bases sitting between them. This CDR3 spans 14 amino acids. This chain's CDR3 is CASSLANRDNEQFF. The CDR3 DNA sequence: TGCGCCAGCAGCCTAGCAAATAGAGACAATGAGCAGTTCTTC.

The rearrangement uses TRBV6-2 or TRBV6-3 and TRBJ1-6; TRBD1 agrees at 7 bases. V trimming: 6 bases; J trimming: 6 bases; junction bases outside the gene matches: 11. The length of the CDR3 is 16 residues. Germline-derived CDR1 and CDR2 are MNHEY and SVGEGT. CDR3 residues: CASRPDRDGGNSPLHF. The CDR3 bases are TGTGCCAGCAGACCCGACAGGGACGGTGGTAATTCACCCCTCCACTTT.

The chain links TRBV6-2 or TRBV6-3 to TRBJ2-7; weak D call: TRBD2 (7 bases). Trimming removed 7 bases at V and 3 bases at J, with 19 bases between. This CDR3 is built from 15 residues. The germline V gene encodes CDR1 MNHEY and CDR2 SVGEGT. CDR3 sequence reads: CASKPTRGRVYEQYF. CDR3 sequence (DNA): TGTGCCAGCAAACCCACGAGGGGGAGGGTCTACGAGCAGTACTTC.

V and J are TRBV7-9 and TRBJ2-5, with a weak D call TRBD1 (6 bases). V was pared by 3 bases and J by 1 base, with 15 bases between. The CDR3 is 16 amino acids. Germline V gene sequence: CDR1 SEHNR, CDR2 FQNEAQ (reference sequence). CDR3 DNA: TGTGCCAGCAGCTTGGCTACAGGGTCGCTCCAAGAGACCCAGTACTTC. Residues: CASSLATGSLQETQYF.

This clonotype was counted at least ten times. The chain combines TRBV11-1 with TRBJ2-1; TRBD2 aligns across 10 bases. The germline V gene has CDR1 SGHAT and CDR2 FQDESV (reference sequence). Losses at the gene ends were 2 bases for V and 9 bases for J; bases not matched to a gene: 7. The CDR3 contains 15 residues. Written as DNA, the CDR3 is TGTGCCAGCAGCTTATCTAGCGGGAGTTTAATTGAGCAGTTCTTC. Translated, it gives CASSLSSGSLIEQFF.

This clonotype has just a few counts. Relative to the germline gene, one junction end is altered; a read error may explain this. This chain uses TRBV4-3 with TRBJ2-3; D gene unclear. The germline gives CDR1 LGHNA, CDR2 YSLEER. The CDR3 is 14 amino acids. CDR3 residues: CASSQARFTDTRYF. CDR3 bases: TGCGCCAGCAGCCAAGCCAGGTTCACAGATACGCGGTATTTT.

The J gene is TRBJ2-3, the V gene TRBV29-1, with 8 bases that match TRBD2. Trimming removed 6 bases from V and 4 bases from J; junction bases left unmatched: 6. CDR3 length equals 13 residues. The germline gives CDR1 SQVTM, CDR2 ANQGSEA. CDR3 in amino acids: CSVASGRADTQYF. The CDR3 coding sequence is TGCAGCGTGGCAAGCGGGAGAGCAGATACGCAGTATTTT.

The genes are TRBV7-2 and TRBJ2-7; no reliable D call. The J call may be faulty, since TRBJ2-5 better matches the DNA end. Germline CDR1 and CDR2: SGHTA and FQGNSA. The CDR3 length is 13 residues. The CDR3 is CASSLGVVKTQYF. The CDR3 region has the DNA TGTGCCAGCAGCTTAGGGGTAGTTAAGACCCAGTACTTC.

The chain couples TRBV29-1 to TRBJ2-3, with D uncertain. V was trimmed by 7 bases and J by 4 bases, leaving 6 bases between them. CDR3 length equals 10 residues. Germline CDR1 is SQVTM and CDR2 is ANQGSEA. CDR3 region: CSGAADTQYF. CDR3 nucleotides: TGCAGCGGGGCGGCAGATACGCAGTATTTT.

Turning to this clonotype: A clone one base away is much larger, so this may be a read error. The CDR3 is CASSRDIAAPGYTF. The CDR3 DNA reads TGCGCCAGCAGCCGAGACATCGCAGCCCCTGGCTACACCTTC. The rearrangement links TRBV4-1 to TRBJ1-2; the D is unclear. The CDR3 loop spans 14 amino acids. Trimming removed 4 bases from V and 7 bases from J, with 16 bases in between. Germline-derived CDR1 and CDR2 are MGHRA and YSYEKL.

The chain carries TRBV6-5 and TRBJ2-5; no definite D call. The germline V and J ends were trimmed by 2 bases and 4 bases, with 11 bases remaining between them. CDR1 is MNHEY, CDR2 SVGAGI, per germline. The CDR3 is 14 amino acids. The CDR3, as DNA: TGTGCCAGCAGTTACCTTTTAAGTCGAGAGACCCAGTACTTC. Its protein is CASSYLLSRETQYF.

This clonotype was counted a single time. This sequence joins TRBV11-2 and TRBJ2-7, with D unresolved. The CDR3 loop spans 17 amino acids. The V gene's germline CDR1 is SGHAT and CDR2 FQNNGV. Trimming pared 0 bases from V and 2 bases from J, leaving 17 bases between. CDR3 residues: CASSLDLPAALTYEQYF. The CDR3 DNA reads TGTGCCAGCAGCTTAGACCTTCCCGCGGCACTTACCTACGAGCAGTACTTC.

The V call is TRBV6-2 or TRBV6-3, the J call TRBJ2-3; D remains unclear. The CDR3 sequence is 16 residues long. From germline, CDR1 is MNHEY and CDR2 SVGEGT. Trimming pared 6 bases from V and 3 bases from J, leaving 19 bases between. CDR3 nucleotide sequence: TGTGCCAGCAGACCCCCCGACGGGCGTCGTACAGATACGCAGTATTTT. This codes for CASRPPDGRRTDTQYF.

Of note for this clonotype: The junction departs from the called germline gene at one end, perhaps through a read error. The chain is built from TRBV9 and TRBJ1-2; D remains ambiguous. The CDR3 loop spans 13 amino acids. The V gene's germline CDR1 is SGDLS and CDR2 YYNGEE. In DNA form, the CDR3 reads TGTGTCAGCAGCAAACTAGAATCCTATGGCTACACCTTC. As protein: CVSSKLESYGYTF.

This clonotype showed up just a few times. The chain uses TRBV12-3 or TRBV12-4 and TRBJ1-6; 7 nucleotides align to TRBD1. The CDR3 contains 14 residues. V trimming: 3 bases; J trimming: 6 bases; junction bases outside the gene matches: 2. CDR3 loop: CASSFRQGNSPLHF. CDR3 DNA: TGTGCCAGCAGTTTTCGACAGGGTAATTCACCCCTCCACTTT.

The chain has TRBV28 and TRBJ2-7; D unresolved. V was cut by 7 bases and J by 3 bases, with 13 bases left in between. This CDR3 comprises 13 residues. Germline-derived CDR1 and CDR2 are MDHEN and SYDVKM. The CDR3 nucleotides read TGTGCCAGCACTTTGGGCGGCTTCTACGAGCAGTACTTC. Its protein product is CASTLGGFYEQYF.

The V gene is TRBV29-1, the J gene TRBJ2-1; TRBD1 is a possible D gene (6 bases). Trimming took 4 bases from V and 9 from J, leaving 13 bases between them. The CDR3 is 12 residues long. Germline lookup yields CDR1 SQVTM and CDR2 ANQGSEA. The CDR3 region has the DNA TGCAGCGTTGGTCGGCAGGGGAGTGAGCAGTTCTTC. Translated, it gives CSVGRQGSEQFF.

About this clonotype itself: It may be a read error: a sequence one base away is much more abundant. J is TRBJ2-3 and V is TRBV6-6; D gene ambiguous. V lost 7 bases and J 2 bases, leaving 4 bases between the germline ends. The CDR3 loop spans 11 amino acids. CDR1 is MNHNY, CDR2 SVGAGI, per germline (reference sequence). CDR3: CASTATDTQYF. CDR3 nucleotides: TGTGCCAGCACCGCCACAGATACGCAGTATTTT.